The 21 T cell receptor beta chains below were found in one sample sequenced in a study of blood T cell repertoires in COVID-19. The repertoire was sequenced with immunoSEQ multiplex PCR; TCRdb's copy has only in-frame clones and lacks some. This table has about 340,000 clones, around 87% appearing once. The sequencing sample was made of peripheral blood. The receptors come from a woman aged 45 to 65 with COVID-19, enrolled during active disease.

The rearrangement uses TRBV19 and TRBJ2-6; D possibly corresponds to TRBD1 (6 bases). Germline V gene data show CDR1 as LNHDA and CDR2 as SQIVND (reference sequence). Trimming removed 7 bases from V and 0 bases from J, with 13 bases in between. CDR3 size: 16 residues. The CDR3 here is CASNTGHLSGANVLTF. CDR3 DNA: TGTGCCAGTAATACGGGACACCTCTCTGGGGCCAACGTCCTGACTTTC.

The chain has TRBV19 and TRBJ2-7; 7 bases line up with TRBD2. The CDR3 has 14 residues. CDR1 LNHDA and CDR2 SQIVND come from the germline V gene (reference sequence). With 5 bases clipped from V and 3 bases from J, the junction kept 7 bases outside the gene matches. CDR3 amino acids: CASSAGDRNYEQYF. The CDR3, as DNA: TGTGCCAGTAGTGCGGGGGACCGCAACTACGAGCAGTACTTC.

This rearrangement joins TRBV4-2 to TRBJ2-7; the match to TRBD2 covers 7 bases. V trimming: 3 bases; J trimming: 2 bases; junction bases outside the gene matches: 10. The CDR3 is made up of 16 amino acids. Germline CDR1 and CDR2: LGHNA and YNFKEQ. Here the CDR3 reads CASSQPLSGSAYEQYF. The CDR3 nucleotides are TGTGCCAGCAGCCAGCCGCTTAGCGGGTCGGCCTACGAGCAGTACTTC.

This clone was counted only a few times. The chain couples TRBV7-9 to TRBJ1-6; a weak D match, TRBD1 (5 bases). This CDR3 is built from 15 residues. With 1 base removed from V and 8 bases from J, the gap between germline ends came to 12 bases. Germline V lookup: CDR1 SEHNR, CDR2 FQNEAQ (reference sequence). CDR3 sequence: CASSLVVQGYSPLHF. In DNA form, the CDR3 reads TGTGCCAGCAGCTTAGTCGTCCAGGGTTATTCACCCCTCCACTTT.

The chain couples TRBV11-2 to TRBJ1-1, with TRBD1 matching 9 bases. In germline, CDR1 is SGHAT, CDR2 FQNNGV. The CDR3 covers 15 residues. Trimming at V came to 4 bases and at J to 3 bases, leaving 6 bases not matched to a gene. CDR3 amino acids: CASSSYRGLDTEAFF. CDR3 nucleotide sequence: TGTGCCAGCAGCTCATACAGGGGGCTTGACACTGAAGCTTTCTTT.

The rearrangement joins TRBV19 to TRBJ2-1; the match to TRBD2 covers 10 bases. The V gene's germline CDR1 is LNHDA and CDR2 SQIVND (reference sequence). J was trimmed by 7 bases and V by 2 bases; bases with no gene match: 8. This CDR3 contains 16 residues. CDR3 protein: CASSIWLAGEFNEQFF. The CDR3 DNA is TGTGCCAGTAGTATATGGCTAGCGGGAGAGTTTAATGAGCAGTTCTTC.

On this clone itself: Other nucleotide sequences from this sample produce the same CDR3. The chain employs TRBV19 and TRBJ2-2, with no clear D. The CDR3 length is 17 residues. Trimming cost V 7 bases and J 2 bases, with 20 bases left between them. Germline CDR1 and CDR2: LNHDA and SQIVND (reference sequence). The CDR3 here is CASTHKWIPTNTGELFF. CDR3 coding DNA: TGTGCCAGTACTCATAAGTGGATCCCGACAAACACCGGGGAGCTGTTTTTT.

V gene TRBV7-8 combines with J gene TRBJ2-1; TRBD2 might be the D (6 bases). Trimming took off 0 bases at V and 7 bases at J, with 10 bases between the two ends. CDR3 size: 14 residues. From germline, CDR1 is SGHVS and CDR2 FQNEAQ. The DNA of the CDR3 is TGTGCCAGCAGCTTAGCCTCGGAGGGGAATGAGCAGTTCTTC. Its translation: CASSLASEGNEQFF. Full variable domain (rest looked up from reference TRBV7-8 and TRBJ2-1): GAGVSQSPRYKVAKRGQDVALRCDPISGHVSLFWYQQALGQGPEFLTYFQNEAQLDKSGLPSDRFFAERPEGSVSTLKIQRTQQEDSAVYLCASSLASEGNEQFFGPGTRLTVL.

CDR3 in amino acids: CASSLGSGWGEKLFF. As DNA, the CDR3 is TGCGCCAGCAGCTTGGGTTCAGGGTGGGGTGAAAAACTGTTTTTT. V gene TRBV5-1 combines with J gene TRBJ1-4; a weak D match, TRBD1 (5 bases). This CDR3 has 15 amino acids. The V end was cut by 0 bases, the J end by 7 bases, with 13 bases between. Germline V CDR1 and CDR2: SGHRS, YFSETQ.

The DNA of the CDR3 is TGTGCCAGCAGCGCGTGGACAGCTACTTACGGGGAGCTGTTTTTT. Translated: CASSAWTATYGELFF. The chain couples TRBV9 to TRBJ2-2, with a weak D call TRBD1 (6 bases). Germline lookup yields CDR1 SGDLS and CDR2 YYNGEE. V gave up 3 bases and J gave up 7 bases, with 16 bases separating them. The CDR3 is 15 residues long.

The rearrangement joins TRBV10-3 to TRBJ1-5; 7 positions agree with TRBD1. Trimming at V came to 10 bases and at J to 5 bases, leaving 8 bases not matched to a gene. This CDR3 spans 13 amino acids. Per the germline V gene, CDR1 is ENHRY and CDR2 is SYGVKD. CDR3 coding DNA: TGTGCCAGCACAGGGGTGCTAGATCAGCCCCAGCATTTT. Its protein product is CASTGVLDQPQHF.

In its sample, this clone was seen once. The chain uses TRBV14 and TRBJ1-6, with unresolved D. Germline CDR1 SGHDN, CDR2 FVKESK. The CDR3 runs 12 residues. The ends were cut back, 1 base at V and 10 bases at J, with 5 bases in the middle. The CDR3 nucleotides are TGTGCCAGCAGCCAAGTCCAGTCACCCCTCCACTTT. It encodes CASSQVQSPLHF.

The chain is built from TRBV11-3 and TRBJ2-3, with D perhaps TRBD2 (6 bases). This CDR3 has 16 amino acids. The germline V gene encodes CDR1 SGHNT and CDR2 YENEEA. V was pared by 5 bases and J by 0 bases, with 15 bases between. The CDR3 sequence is CASSPWSSGSTDTQYF. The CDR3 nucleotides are TGTGCCAGCAGCCCCTGGTCGAGCGGGAGCACAGATACGCAGTATTTT.

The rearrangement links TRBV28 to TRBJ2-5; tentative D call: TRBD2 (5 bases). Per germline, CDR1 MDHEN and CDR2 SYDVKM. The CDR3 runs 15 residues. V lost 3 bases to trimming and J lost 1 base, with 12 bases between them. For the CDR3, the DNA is TGTGCCAGCAGTTTTTCGGAGGTCCCCCAAGAGACCCAGTACTTC. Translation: CASSFSEVPQETQYF.

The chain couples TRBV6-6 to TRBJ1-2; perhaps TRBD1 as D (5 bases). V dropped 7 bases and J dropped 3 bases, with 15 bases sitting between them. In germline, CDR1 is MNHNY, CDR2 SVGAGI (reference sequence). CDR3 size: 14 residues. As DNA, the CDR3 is TGTGCCAGCACCTTAAAGGGGCTCGACTATGGCTACACCTTC. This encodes CASTLKGLDYGYTF.

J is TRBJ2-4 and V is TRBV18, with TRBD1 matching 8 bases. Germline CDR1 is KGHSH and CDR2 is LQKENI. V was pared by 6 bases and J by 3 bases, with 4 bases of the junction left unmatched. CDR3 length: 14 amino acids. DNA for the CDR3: TGTGCCAGCTCGTCAGGGGGCGGCAAAAACATTCAGTACTTC. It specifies CASSSGGGKNIQYF.

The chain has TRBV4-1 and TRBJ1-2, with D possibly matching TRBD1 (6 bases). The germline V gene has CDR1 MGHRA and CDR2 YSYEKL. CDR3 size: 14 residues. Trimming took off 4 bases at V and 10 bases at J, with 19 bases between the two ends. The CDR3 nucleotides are TGCGCCAGCAGCCCGGTCGGGCAGGGGAAAGACTACACCTTC. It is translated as CASSPVGQGKDYTF.

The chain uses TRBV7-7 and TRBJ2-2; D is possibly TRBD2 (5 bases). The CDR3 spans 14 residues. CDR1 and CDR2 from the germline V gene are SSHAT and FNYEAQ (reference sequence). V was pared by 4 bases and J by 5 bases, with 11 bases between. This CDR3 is CASSSLQRTGELFF. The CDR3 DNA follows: TGTGCCAGCAGCTCCTTACAGCGGACCGGGGAGCTGTTTTTT.

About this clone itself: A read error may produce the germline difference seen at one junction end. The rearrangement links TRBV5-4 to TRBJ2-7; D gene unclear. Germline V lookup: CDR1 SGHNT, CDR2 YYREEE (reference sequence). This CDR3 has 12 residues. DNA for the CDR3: TGTGCCAGCAGTACGACATCCTCCGAGCAGTACTTC. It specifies CASSTTSSEQYF.

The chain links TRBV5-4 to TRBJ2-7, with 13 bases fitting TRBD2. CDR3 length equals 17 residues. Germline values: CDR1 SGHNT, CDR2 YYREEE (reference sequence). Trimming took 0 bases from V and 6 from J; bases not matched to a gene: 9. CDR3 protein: CASSLVNGLAGVGEQYF. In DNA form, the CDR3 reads TGTGCCAGCAGCTTGGTAAATGGACTAGCGGGAGTAGGCGAGCAGTACTTC.

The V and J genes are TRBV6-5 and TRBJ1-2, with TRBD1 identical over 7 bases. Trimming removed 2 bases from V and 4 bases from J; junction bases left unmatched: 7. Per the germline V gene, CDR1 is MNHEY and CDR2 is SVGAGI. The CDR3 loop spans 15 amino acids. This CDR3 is CASSYIEQGPYGYTF. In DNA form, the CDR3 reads TGTGCCAGCAGTTACATTGAACAGGGGCCCTATGGCTACACCTTC.